A single sample is the source of the 19 T cell receptor beta chains below, sequenced in a study of early T cells in non-severe SARS-CoV-2 infection. TCRdb called the 5' RACE reads again in MiXCR, with one record for every CDR3 protein. The top ten hold about 4.6% of the sample, which has some 81,000 distinct CDR3 sequences, 8.5% to 10% seen once. The sample consisted of whole blood. The source of these receptors is an adult who was a healthcare worker with PCR-confirmed SARS-CoV-2 infection or an uninfected control (not recorded which).

This clonotype was observed at least ten times. The rearrangement joins TRBV24-1 to TRBJ2-1; D unresolved. Germline CDR1 KGHDR, CDR2 SFDVKD. Trimming cost V 4 bases and J 7 bases, with 10 bases left between them. The CDR3 length is 13 residues. CDR3 region: CATSDHILNEQFF. As DNA, the CDR3 is TGTGCCACCAGTGACCACATTTTGAATGAGCAGTTCTTC.

In this sample, this clonotype turned up a few times. The chain couples TRBV28 to TRBJ2-3; 7 nucleotides line up with TRBD1. J was trimmed by 2 bases and V by 5 bases; bases with no gene match: 7. The CDR3 consists of 15 residues. The germline CDR1 and CDR2 sequences are MDHEN and SYDVKM. The CDR3 region is CASSARDSPTDTQYF. The CDR3, as DNA: TGTGCCAGCAGTGCCAGGGACAGCCCCACAGATACGCAGTATTTT.

This clonotype was counted many times. V is TRBV28 and J is TRBJ2-1; D may be TRBD2 (6 bases). Germline CDR1 is MDHEN and CDR2 is SYDVKM. V was cut by 3 bases and J by 5 bases, with 17 bases left in between. CDR3 length: 16 amino acids. This CDR3 reads CASSLGGHLFHNEQFF. The CDR3 DNA is TGTGCCAGCAGTTTGGGAGGACATCTGTTCCACAATGAGCAGTTCTTC. The full variable domain, completed using reference TRBV28 and TRBJ2-1, is DVKVTQSSRYLVKRTGEKVFLECVQDMDHENMFWYRQDPGLGLRLIYFSYDVKMKEKGDIPEGYSVSREKKERFSLILESASTNQTSMYLCASSLGGHLFHNEQFFGPGTRLTVL.

The chain couples TRBV28 to TRBJ1-2; D gene uncertain. The germline CDR1 and CDR2 sequences are MDHEN and SYDVKM. CDR3 length: 14 amino acids. Trimming removed 1 base from V and 0 bases from J, with 6 bases in between. The CDR3 is CASSLSGPNYGYTF. The CDR3 bases are TGTGCCAGCAGTTTATCTGGGCCTAACTATGGCTACACCTTC.

The chain recombines TRBV7-2 with TRBJ2-7; D gene ambiguous. The V end was cut by 3 bases, the J end by 2 bases, with 14 bases between. CDR3 length equals 15 residues. CDR1 is SGHTA, CDR2 FQGNSA, per germline. CDR3 amino acids: CASSLVPHRAYEQYF. In DNA, the CDR3 is TGTGCCAGCAGCTTGGTCCCACACCGAGCCTACGAGCAGTACTTC.

This clonotype has only a few counts. This rearrangement joins TRBV29-1 to TRBJ2-1; 13 bases fit TRBD2. The CDR3 runs to 14 residues. Germline lookup yields CDR1 SQVTM and CDR2 ANQGSEA. With V trimmed by 3 bases and J by 6 bases, 2 bases remained unmatched. CDR3 residues: CSVDRTSGGNEQFF. The CDR3 nucleotides are TGCAGCGTTGACCGGACTAGCGGGGGCAATGAGCAGTTCTTC.

The V gene is TRBV19, the J gene TRBJ2-1; 11 nucleotides line up with TRBD2. The V segment lost 5 bases and the J segment 9 bases; nucleotides outside the gene matches: 15. In germline, CDR1 is LNHDA, CDR2 SQIVND (reference sequence). The CDR3 contains 17 residues. CDR3 amino acids: CASSVSTSGRLIGEQFF. CDR3 nucleotides: TGTGCCAGTAGTGTCAGCACTAGCGGGAGACTTATCGGTGAGCAGTTCTTC.

The genes are TRBV9 and TRBJ2-1, with a tentative D call TRBD2 (6 bases). Germline V CDR1 and CDR2: SGDLS, YYNGEE. The V and J ends lost 5 bases and 7 bases respectively, with 19 bases between them. CDR3 size: 15 residues. CDR3: CASSSLGGFRNEQFF. The DNA of the CDR3 is TGTGCCAGCAGTTCCCTGGGGGGATTTAGGAATGAGCAGTTCTTC.

This clonotype was detected a few times. This chain uses TRBV20-1 with TRBJ2-5; 7 positions match TRBD1. The CDR3 totals 13 residues. Per germline, CDR1 DFQATT and CDR2 SNEGSKA (reference sequence). J lost 4 bases, V lost 3 bases, and 5 bases had no gene match. As DNA, the CDR3 is TGCAGTGCTAGGCCGACAGGGAGAGAGACCCAGTACTTC. This sequence encodes CSARPTGRETQYF.

This clonotype was counted many times. V usage is TRBV20-1 and J usage is TRBJ2-7, with 8 bases fitting TRBD2. Germline CDR1 and CDR2: DFQATT and SNEGSKA (reference sequence). The CDR3 covers 14 residues. The junction had 10 bases not matched to a gene; V was cut back by 4 bases and J by 5 bases. Here the CDR3 DNA reads TGCAGTGCTATTCGGGAGGGAAGGAAAAACGAGCAGTACTTC. Residues: CSAIREGRKNEQYF.

This clonotype was seen ten or more times. The chain links TRBV19 to TRBJ1-1, with TRBD1 as a possible D gene (5 bases). Germline V gene data show CDR1 as LNHDA and CDR2 as SQIVND (reference sequence). The CDR3 totals 17 residues. Trimming took 6 bases from V and 5 from J, leaving 25 bases between them. In DNA, the CDR3 is TGTGCCAGTAGCCCCGTTTGGCCCCAGGGTAAGGGGACTGAAGCTTTCTTT. Its protein product is CASSPVWPQGKGTEAFF.

This clonotype was counted many times. The chain recombines TRBV7-3 with TRBJ2-1, with TRBD1 identical over 9 bases. V dropped 5 bases and J dropped 7; count of bases not matched to a gene: 3. This CDR3 region has 13 residues. Germline CDR1 SGHTA, CDR2 FQGTGA. CDR3 in DNA: TGTGCCAGCAGCCTTGGGACAGGGAATGAGCAGTTCTTC. Residues: CASSLGTGNEQFF.

Ten or more counts support this clonotype. The gene calls are TRBV20-1 and TRBJ2-5, with TRBD2 matching 8 bases. V lost 6 bases, J lost 5 bases, and 5 bases stayed unmatched. The germline V gene encodes CDR1 DFQATT and CDR2 SNEGSKA (reference sequence). This CDR3 spans 12 amino acids. The CDR3: CSASGGRETQYF. As DNA, the CDR3 is TGCAGTGCAAGTGGCGGGAGGGAGACCCAGTACTTC.

The V gene is TRBV7-2, the J gene TRBJ2-2; 8 bases are shared with TRBD2. CDR3 size: 16 residues. With 5 bases clipped from V and 5 bases from J, the junction kept 10 bases outside the gene matches. Looked up from germline, CDR1 is SGHTA and CDR2 is FQGNSA. CDR3 coding DNA: TGTGCCAGCAGCCCCCGGACTAGCAGCGGGACCGGGGAGCTGTTTTTT. It codes for CASSPRTSSGTGELFF.

Many counts were recorded for this clonotype. This sequence joins TRBV6-5 and TRBJ2-7, with D unclear. Deletions cut 10 bases from V and 3 bases from J, with 10 bases between. CDR1 is MNHEY, CDR2 SVGAGI, per germline. CDR3 length: 11 residues. The CDR3 bases are TGTGCCACCGTTCTTAACTACGAGCAGTACTTC. It is translated as CATVLNYEQYF.

This clonotype was observed a few times. This chain uses TRBV11-2 with TRBJ2-5; D gene uncertain. CDR1 and CDR2 (germline): SGHAT, FQNNGV. The CDR3 runs to 15 residues. The V end was cut by 4 bases, the J end by 4 bases, with 16 bases between. The CDR3 here is CASSSNGGIPETQYF. CDR3 nucleotides: TGTGCCAGCAGCTCAAACGGCGGCATTCCAGAGACCCAGTACTTC.

The chain has TRBV19 and TRBJ2-2; 9 bases are a match to TRBD1. Trimming at V came to 7 bases and at J to 4 bases, leaving 13 bases not matched to a gene. Looked up from germline, CDR1 is LNHDA and CDR2 is SQIVND (reference sequence). This CDR3 spans 17 amino acids. CDR3 coding DNA: TGTGCCAGTACCTTGGGGCTGGGACAGGGCAGCACCGGGGAGCTGTTTTTT. This codes for CASTLGLGQGSTGELFF.

This clonotype came up many times. The gene calls are TRBV6-6 and TRBJ1-1, with D possibly matching TRBD1 (5 bases). The CDR3 is 14 residues long. The germline gives CDR1 MNHNY, CDR2 SVGAGI (reference sequence). V gave up 11 bases and J gave up 5 bases, with 21 bases separating them. The CDR3 sequence: CAVSRTGGYTEAFF. CDR3 in DNA: TGTGCCGTATCGCGCACCGGGGGGTATACTGAAGCTTTCTTT.

This chain joins TRBV12-3 or TRBV12-4 and TRBJ1-1, with D hard to call. Trimming pared 6 bases from V and 3 bases from J, leaving 20 bases between. The CDR3 sequence is 16 residues long. CDR3 DNA: TGTGCCAGCAGCTCCAGAGAAGGGAAGTGGTACACTGAAGCTTTCTTT. Translating gives CASSSREGKWYTEAFF.